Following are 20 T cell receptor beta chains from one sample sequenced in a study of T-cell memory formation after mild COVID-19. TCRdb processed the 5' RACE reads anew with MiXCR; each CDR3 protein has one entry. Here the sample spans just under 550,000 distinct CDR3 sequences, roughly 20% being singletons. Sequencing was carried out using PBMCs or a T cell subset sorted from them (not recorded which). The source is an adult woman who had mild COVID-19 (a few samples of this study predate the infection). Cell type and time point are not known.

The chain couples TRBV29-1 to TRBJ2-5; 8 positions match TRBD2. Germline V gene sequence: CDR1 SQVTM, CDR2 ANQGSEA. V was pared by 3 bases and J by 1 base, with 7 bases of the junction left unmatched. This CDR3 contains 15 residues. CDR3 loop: CSVDGGVLLQETQYF. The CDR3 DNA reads TGCAGCGTTGACGGGGGGGTCTTACTCCAAGAGACCCAGTACTTC.

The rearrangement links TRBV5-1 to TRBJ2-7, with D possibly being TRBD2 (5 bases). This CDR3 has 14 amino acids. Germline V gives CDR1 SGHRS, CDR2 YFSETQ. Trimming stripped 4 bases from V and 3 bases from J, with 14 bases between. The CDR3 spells CASSPVSGNYEQYF. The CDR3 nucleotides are TGCGCCAGCAGCCCTGTCTCCGGGAACTACGAGCAGTACTTC.

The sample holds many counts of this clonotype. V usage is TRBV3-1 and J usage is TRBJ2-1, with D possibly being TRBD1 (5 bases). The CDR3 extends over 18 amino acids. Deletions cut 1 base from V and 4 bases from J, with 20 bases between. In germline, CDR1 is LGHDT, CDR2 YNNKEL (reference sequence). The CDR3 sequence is CASSQGAPGPGPYNEQFF. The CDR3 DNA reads TGTGCCAGCAGCCAAGGTGCTCCAGGGCCAGGTCCATACAATGAGCAGTTCTTC.

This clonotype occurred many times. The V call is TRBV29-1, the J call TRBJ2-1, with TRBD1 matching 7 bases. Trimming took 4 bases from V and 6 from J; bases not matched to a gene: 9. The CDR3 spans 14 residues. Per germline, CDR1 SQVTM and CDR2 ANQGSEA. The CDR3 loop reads CSVAGPTGVNEQFF. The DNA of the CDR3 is TGCAGCGTTGCGGGGCCCACAGGGGTCAATGAGCAGTTCTTC.

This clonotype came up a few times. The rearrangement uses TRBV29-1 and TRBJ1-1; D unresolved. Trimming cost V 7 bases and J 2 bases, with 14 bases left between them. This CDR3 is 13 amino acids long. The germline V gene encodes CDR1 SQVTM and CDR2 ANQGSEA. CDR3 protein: CSAGLGLNTEAFF. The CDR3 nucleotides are TGCAGCGCGGGTCTGGGCCTTAACACTGAAGCTTTCTTT. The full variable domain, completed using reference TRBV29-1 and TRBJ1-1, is SAVISQKPSRDICQRGTSLTIQCQVDSQVTMMFWYRQQPGQSLTLIATANQGSEATYESGFVIDKFPISRPNLTFSTLTVSNMSPEDSSIYLCSAGLGLNTEAFFGQGTRLTVV.

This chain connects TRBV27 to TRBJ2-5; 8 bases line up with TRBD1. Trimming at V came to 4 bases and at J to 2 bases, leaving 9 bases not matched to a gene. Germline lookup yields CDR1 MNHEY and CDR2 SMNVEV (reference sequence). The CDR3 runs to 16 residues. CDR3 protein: CASSSRGQAFQETQYF. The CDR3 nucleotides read TGTGCCAGCAGTTCCAGGGGACAGGCCTTTCAAGAGACCCAGTACTTC.

CDR3 in DNA: TGTGCCAGCAGCACAAAGAGACAGGGCGACGAGCAGTACTTC. Residues: CASSTKRQGDEQYF. The rearrangement joins TRBV5-4 to TRBJ2-7, with TRBD1 matching over 7 bases. The germline V gene encodes CDR1 SGHNT and CDR2 YYREEE (reference sequence). Germline trimming cut 4 bases from V and 5 bases from J; bases unmatched to any gene: 9. This CDR3 has 14 amino acids. Full variable domain (outside the CDR3, taken from reference TRBV5-4 and TRBJ2-7): ETGVTQSPTHLIKTRGQQVTLRCSSQSGHNTVSWYQQALGQGPQFIFQYYREEENGRGNFPPRFSGLQFPNYSSELNVNALELDDSALYLCASSTKRQGDEQYFGPGTRLTVT.

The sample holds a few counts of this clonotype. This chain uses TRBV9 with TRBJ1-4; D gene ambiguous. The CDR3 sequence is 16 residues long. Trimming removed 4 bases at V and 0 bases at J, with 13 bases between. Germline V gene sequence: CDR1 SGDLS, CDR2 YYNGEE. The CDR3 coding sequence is TGTGCCAGCAGCCCCGCCCCGACGTCAACTAATGAAAAACTGTTTTTT. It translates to CASSPAPTSTNEKLFF.

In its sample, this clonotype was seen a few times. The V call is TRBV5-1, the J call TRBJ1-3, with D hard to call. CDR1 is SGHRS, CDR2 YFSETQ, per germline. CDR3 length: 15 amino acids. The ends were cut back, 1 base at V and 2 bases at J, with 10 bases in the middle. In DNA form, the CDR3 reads TGCGCCAGCAGCTTGCTATCTTCGGCTGGAAACACCATATATTTT. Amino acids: CASSLLSSAGNTIYF.

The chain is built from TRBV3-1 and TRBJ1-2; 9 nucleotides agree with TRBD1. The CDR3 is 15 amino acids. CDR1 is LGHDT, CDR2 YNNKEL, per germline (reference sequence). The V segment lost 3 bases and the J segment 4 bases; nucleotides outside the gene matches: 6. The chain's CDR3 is CASSQRTGASYGYTF. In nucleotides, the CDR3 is TGTGCCAGCAGCCAGAGGACAGGGGCCTCCTATGGCTACACCTTC.

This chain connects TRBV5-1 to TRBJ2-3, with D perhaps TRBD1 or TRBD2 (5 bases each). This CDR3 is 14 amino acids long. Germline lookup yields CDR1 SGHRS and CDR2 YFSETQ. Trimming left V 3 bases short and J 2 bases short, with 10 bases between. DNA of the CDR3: TGCGCCAGCAGCTATGGGACGGTCACAGATACGCAGTATTTT. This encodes CASSYGTVTDTQYF. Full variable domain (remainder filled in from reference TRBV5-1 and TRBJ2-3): KAGVTQTPRYLIKTRGQQVTLSCSPISGHRSVSWYQQTPGQGLQFLFEYFSETQRNKGNFPGRFSGRQFSNSRSEMNVSTLELGDSALYLCASSYGTVTDTQYFGPGTRLTVL.

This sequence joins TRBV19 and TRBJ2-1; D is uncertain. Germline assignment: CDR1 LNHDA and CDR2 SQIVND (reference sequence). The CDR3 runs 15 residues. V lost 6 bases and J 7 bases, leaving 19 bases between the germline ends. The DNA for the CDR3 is TGTGCCAGTAGATTACTCCACAGTACGGGTAATGAGCAGTTCTTC. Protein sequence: CASRLLHSTGNEQFF.

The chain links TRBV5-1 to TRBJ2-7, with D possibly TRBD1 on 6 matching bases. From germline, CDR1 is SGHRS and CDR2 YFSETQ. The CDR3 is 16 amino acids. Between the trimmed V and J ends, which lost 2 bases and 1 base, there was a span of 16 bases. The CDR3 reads CASSLGQGTYSYEQYF. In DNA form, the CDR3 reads TGCGCCAGCAGCTTAGGTCAGGGGACCTATTCCTACGAGCAGTACTTC.

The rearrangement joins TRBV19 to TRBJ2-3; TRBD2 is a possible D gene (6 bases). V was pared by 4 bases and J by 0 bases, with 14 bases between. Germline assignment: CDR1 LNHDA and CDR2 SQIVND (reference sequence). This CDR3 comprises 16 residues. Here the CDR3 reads CASSTLLAGSTDTQYF. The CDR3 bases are TGTGCCAGTAGTACCCTACTGGCGGGGAGCACAGATACGCAGTATTTT.

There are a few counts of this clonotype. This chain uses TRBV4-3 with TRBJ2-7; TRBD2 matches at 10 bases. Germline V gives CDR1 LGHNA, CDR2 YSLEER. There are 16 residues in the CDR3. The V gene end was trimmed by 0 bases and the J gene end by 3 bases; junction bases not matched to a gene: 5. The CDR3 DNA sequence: TGCGCCAGCAGCCAAGAGCCTAGCGGGGGCTTCTACGAGCAGTACTTC. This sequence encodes CASSQEPSGGFYEQYF.

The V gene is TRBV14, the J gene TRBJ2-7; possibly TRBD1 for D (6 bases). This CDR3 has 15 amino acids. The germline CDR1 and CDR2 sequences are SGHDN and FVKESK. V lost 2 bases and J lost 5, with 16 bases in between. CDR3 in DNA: TGTGCCAGCAGCCAATCCCACAGGGACCGCCACGAGCAGTACTTC. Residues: CASSQSHRDRHEQYF.

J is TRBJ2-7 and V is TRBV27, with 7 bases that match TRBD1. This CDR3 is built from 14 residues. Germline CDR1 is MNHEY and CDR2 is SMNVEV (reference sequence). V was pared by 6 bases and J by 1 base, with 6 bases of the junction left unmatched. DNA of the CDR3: TGTGCCAGCAGCGTTGTACAGGGGTCCTACGAGCAGTACTTC. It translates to CASSVVQGSYEQYF.

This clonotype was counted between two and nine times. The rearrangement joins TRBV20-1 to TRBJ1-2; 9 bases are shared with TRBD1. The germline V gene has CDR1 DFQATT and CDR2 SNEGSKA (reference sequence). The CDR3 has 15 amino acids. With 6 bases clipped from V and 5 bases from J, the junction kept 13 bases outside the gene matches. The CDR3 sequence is CSAAGGDRDSYGYTF. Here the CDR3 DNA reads TGCAGTGCGGCCGGGGGGGACAGGGATTCTTATGGCTACACCTTC.

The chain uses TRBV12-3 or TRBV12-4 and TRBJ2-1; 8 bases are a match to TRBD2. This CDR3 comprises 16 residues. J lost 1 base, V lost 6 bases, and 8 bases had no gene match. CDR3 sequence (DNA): TGTGCCAGCAGCCATAGACGGGGGGGGTCCTACAATGAGCAGTTCTTC. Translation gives CASSHRRGGSYNEQFF.

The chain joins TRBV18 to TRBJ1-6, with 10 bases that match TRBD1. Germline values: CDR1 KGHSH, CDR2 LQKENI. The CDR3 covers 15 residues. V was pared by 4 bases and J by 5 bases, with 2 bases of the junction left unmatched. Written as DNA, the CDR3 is TGTGCCAGCTCACTGGGACAGGGGAATAATTCACCCCTCCACTTT. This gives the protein CASSLGQGNNSPLHF.